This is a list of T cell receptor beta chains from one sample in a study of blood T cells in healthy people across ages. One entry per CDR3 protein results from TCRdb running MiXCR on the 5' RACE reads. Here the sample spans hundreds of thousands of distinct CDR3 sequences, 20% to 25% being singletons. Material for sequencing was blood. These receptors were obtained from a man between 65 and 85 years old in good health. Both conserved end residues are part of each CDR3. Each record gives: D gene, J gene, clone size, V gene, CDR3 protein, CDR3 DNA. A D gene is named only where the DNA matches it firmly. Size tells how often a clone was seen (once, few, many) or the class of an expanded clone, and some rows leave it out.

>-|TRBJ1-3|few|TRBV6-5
CASSWSSGNTIYF
TGTGCCAGCAGTTGGTCTTCTGGAAACACCATATATTTT
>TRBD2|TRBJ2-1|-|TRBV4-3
CAGSHPLAGDVNEQFF
TGCGCCGGCAGCCATCCTCTAGCGGGAGATGTTAATGAGCAGTTCTTC
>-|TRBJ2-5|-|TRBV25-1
CASSGMSGLETQYF
TGTGCCAGCAGTGGGATGAGTGGCCTGGAGACCCAGTACTTC
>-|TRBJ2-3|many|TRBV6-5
CASSYSTIPTDTQYF
TGTGCCAGCAGTTACTCGACGATCCCCACAGATACGCAGTATTTT
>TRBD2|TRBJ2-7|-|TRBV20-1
CSAPGTSGSYEQYF
TGCAGTGCTCCCGGGACTAGCGGTTCCTACGAGCAGTACTTC
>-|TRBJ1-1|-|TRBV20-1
CSATLGGGNTEAFF
TGCAGTGCCACACTAGGAGGGGGGAACACTGAAGCTTTCTTT
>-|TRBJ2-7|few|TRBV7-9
CASSSHWGTSSHEQYF
TGTGCCAGCAGCTCCCACTGGGGCACCAGCTCCCACGAGCAGTACTTC
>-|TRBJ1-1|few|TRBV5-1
CASSSRSGRDTEAFF
TGCGCCAGCAGCTCCCGGTCGGGGCGTGACACTGAAGCTTTCTTT
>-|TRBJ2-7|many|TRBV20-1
CSARVGNQYQQYF
TGCAGTGCTAGAGTCGGCAACCAGTACCAGCAGTACTTC
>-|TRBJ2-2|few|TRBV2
CASSAGPEGTGELFF
TGTGCCAGCAGTGCGGGCCCGGAAGGCACCGGGGAGCTGTTTTTT
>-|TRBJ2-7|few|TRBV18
CASSPGSASYEQYF
TGTGCCAGCTCACCAGGCTCAGCATCCTACGAGCAGTACTTC
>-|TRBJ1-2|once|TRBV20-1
CSARDAGIYYGYTF
TGCAGTGCTAGAGATGCAGGGATATACTATGGCTACACCTTC
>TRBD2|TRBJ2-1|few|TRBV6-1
CASSATSGSFDEQFF
TGTGCCAGCAGCGCAACTAGCGGGAGTTTCGATGAGCAGTTCTTC
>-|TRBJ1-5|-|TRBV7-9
CASSLYENQPQHF
TGTGCCAGCAGCTTATACGAGAATCAGCCCCAGCATTTT
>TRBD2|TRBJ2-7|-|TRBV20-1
CSAASGRLREQYF
TGCAGTGCCGCTAGCGGGAGGCTTCGCGAGCAGTACTTC
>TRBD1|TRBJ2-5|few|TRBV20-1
CSARDNRQGLVGETQYF
TGCAGTGCTAGAGATAACCGACAGGGTCTCGTCGGAGAGACCCAGTACTTC
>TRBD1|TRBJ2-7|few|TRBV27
CASSLAGQGHEQYF
TGTGCCAGCAGTTTAGCTGGACAGGGCCACGAGCAGTACTTC
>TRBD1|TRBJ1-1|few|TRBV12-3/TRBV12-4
CASSTGQGLAFF
TGTGCCAGCAGTACGGGACAGGGTTTGGCTTTCTTT
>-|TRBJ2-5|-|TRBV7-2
CASSFGRWETQYF
TGTGCCAGCAGCTTCGGCAGGTGGGAGACCCAGTACTTC
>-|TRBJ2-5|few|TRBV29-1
CSVCGAQETQYF
TGCAGCGTCTGTGGAGCTCAAGAGACCCAGTACTTC
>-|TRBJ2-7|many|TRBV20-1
CSARVESYEQYF
TGCAGTGCTAGAGTCGAGAGTTACGAGCAGTACTTC
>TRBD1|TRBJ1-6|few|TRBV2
CASRWDRGNSPLHF
TGTGCCAGCAGGTGGGACAGGGGGAACTCACCCCTCCACTTT
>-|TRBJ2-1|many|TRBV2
CASSDRERSNEQFF
TGTGCCAGCAGTGACCGGGAGAGATCCAATGAGCAGTTCTTC
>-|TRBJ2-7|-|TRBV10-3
CAISENNHEQYF
TGTGCCATCAGTGAAAACAACCACGAGCAGTACTTC
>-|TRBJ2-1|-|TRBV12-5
CASGSPNFSEQFF
TGTGCTAGTGGTTCCCCGAATTTTTCTGAGCAGTTCTTC
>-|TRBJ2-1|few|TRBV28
CASSSPGLPYNEQFF
TGTGCCAGCAGTTCCCCGGGACTGCCATACAATGAGCAGTTCTTC
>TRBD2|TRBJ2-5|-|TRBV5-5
CASSGGLAGLGNERFF
TGTGCCAGCAGCGGGGGACTAGCGGGACTCGGCAATGAGCGGTTCTTC
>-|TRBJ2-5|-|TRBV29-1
CSVEDPGAPFF
TGCAGCGTTGAAGACCCCGGGGCGCCGTTCTTC
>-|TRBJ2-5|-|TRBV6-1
CASRYTGRETQYF
TGTGCCAGCAGGTACACAGGGAGGGAGACCCAGTACTTC
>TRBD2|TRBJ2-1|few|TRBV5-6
CASSPGLAGPVGYNEQFF
TGTGCCAGCAGCCCCGGACTAGCGGGCCCCGTGGGCTACAATGAGCAGTTCTTC
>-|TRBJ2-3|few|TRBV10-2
CASSATGYSTDTQYF
TGCGCCAGCAGTGCAACAGGGTATAGCACAGATACGCAGTATTTT
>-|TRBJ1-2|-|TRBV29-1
CSVDSQGRYGNYGYTF
TGCAGCGTTGATTCCCAGGGGAGGTATGGGAACTATGGCTACACCTTC
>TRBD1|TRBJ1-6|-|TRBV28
CASSLGTGFLPLHF
TGTGCCAGCAGTTTGGGGACAGGATTTCTACCCCTCCACTTT
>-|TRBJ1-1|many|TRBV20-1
CSARDLGQGRGEAFF
TGCAGTGCTAGAGATCTAGGGCAGGGGCGAGGTGAAGCTTTCTTT
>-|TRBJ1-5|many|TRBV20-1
CSAREEMELGNQPQHF
TGCAGTGCTAGAGAAGAGATGGAACTGGGAAATCAGCCCCAGCATTTT
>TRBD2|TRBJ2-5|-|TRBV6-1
CASRPWGTSGPETQYF
TGTGCCAGCAGGCCCTGGGGGACTAGCGGTCCGGAGACCCAGTACTTC
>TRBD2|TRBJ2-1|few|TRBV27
CASSWGLEEFF
TGTGCCAGCAGTTGGGGACTAGAGGAGTTCTTC
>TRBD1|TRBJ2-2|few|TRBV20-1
CSGRQGAGGELFF
TGCAGCGGTCGACAGGGGGCAGGCGGGGAGCTGTTTTTT
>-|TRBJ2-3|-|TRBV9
CASSVGYGFIGQVFNGGLDTQYF
TGTGCCAGCAGCGTAGGGTATGGGTTTATTGGACAAGTCTTCAACGGGGGACTAGATACGCAGTATTTT
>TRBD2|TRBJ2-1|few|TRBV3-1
CASSQLPGTSGNEQFF
TGTGCCAGCAGCCAACTCCCGGGGACTAGCGGCAATGAGCAGTTCTTC
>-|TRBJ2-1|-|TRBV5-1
CASRGQGQSNNEQFF
TGCGCCAGCAGGGGGCAAGGACAGAGTAACAATGAGCAGTTCTTC
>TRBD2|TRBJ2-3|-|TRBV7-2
CVSSVVAGGMTDTQYF
TGTGTCAGCAGCGTCGTAGCGGGGGGTATGACAGATACGCAGTATTTT
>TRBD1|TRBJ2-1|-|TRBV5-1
CASSEDRGHEQFF
TGCGCCAGCAGCGAGGACAGGGGACATGAGCAGTTCTTC
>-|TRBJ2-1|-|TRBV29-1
CSVSLRLSYNEQFF
TGCAGCGTCTCTTTACGGTTATCCTACAATGAGCAGTTCTTC
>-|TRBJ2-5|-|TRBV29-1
CSVEAGRGETQYF
TGCAGCGTTGAAGCAGGGCGGGGAGAGACCCAGTACTTC
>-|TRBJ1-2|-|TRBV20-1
CSAGGPVYGYTF
TGCAGTGCTGGAGGACCAGTTTATGGCTACACCTTC
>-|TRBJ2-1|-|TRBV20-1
CSATRTGVYNEQFF
TGCAGTGCTACTCGTACGGGGGTCTACAATGAGCAGTTCTTC
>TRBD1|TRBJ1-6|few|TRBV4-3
CASSPRTGSNSPLHF
TGCGCCAGCAGCCCCCGGACAGGGAGTAATTCACCCCTCCACTTT
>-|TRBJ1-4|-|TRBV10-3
CATRLGKNNEKLFF
TGTGCCACCCGACTAGGGAAAAATAACGAAAAACTGTTTTTT
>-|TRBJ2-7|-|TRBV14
CASSPLTVKTYEQYF
TGTGCCAGCAGCCCCTTGACAGTAAAGACCTACGAGCAGTACTTC
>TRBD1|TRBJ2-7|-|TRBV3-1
CASSQDWTGSEQYF
TGTGCCAGCAGCCAAGATTGGACAGGGAGCGAGCAGTACTTC
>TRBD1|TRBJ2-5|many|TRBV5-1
CASSWDSKETQYF
TGCGCCAGCAGCTGGGACAGTAAAGAGACCCAGTACTTC
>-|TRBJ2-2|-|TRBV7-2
CASSIPWGSTPGELFF
TGTGCCAGCAGCATACCGTGGGGGTCAACACCCGGGGAGCTGTTTTTT
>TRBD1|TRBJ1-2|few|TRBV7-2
CASSLGTGYGYTF
TGTGCCAGCAGCTTGGGGACAGGGTATGGCTACACCTTC
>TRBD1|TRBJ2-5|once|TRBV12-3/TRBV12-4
CASSLTQGDETQYF
TGTGCCAGCAGTTTGACTCAGGGGGACGAGACCCAGTACTTC
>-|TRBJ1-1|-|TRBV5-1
CASSLASPAMNTEAFF
TGCGCCAGCAGCTTGGCCTCTCCGGCCATGAACACTGAAGCTTTCTTT
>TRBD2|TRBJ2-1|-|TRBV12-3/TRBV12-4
CASSQGLAASNEQFF
TGTGCCAGCAGCCAAGGACTAGCGGCAAGCAATGAGCAGTTCTTC